One and the same sample provided the 28 T cell receptor beta chains below, sequenced in a study of T-cell reconstitution after alpha-beta-depleted transplantation in children. TCRbeta library construction was performed incorporating unique molecular identifiers. Via MiXCR, TCRdb re-called the PCR reads, giving one row per CDR3 protein. This table has fewer than 750,000 distinct CDR3 sequences, 25% to 30% appearing once. The specimen comprised PBMCs, sampled before TCRalphabeta/CD19-depleted stem cell transplant. Source of these receptors: a boy younger than two with Wiskott-Aldrich syndrome, due to receive a stem cell transplant.

The V gene is TRBV7-6, the J gene TRBJ1-2; no firm D call. Trimming took 0 bases from V and 7 from J, leaving 9 bases between them. CDR3 size: 13 residues. Per germline, CDR1 SGHVS and CDR2 FNYEAQ. The CDR3 nucleotides are TGTGCCAGCAGCTTAGCGCGGGGATCTGGCTACACCTTC. This translates into CASSLARGSGYTF.

The rearrangement uses TRBV2 and TRBJ2-7, with D unclear. Trimming removed 6 bases from V and 4 bases from J, with 10 bases in between. This CDR3 comprises 12 residues. CDR1 and CDR2 (germline): SNHLY, FYNNEI. CDR3 region: CASRQIEYEQYF. The DNA of the CDR3 is TGTGCCAGCAGACAAATTGAATACGAGCAGTACTTC.

This rearrangement joins TRBV20-1 to TRBJ1-6; tentative D call: TRBD1 (6 bases). V lost 2 bases, J lost 10 bases, and 12 bases lay in between. Germline-derived CDR1 and CDR2 are DFQATT and SNEGSKA (reference sequence). The CDR3 extends over 13 amino acids. In DNA, the CDR3 is TGCAGTGCTAGACCTAACAGGGACTCACCCCTCCACTTT. Its protein product is CSARPNRDSPLHF.

The chain carries TRBV5-6 and TRBJ2-2, with D unclear. V dropped 2 bases and J dropped 5 bases, with 7 bases sitting between them. This CDR3 region has 13 residues. CDR1 is SGHDT, CDR2 YYEEEE, per germline. This chain's CDR3 is CASSFPVTGELFF. Here the CDR3 DNA reads TGTGCCAGCAGCTTTCCAGTAACCGGGGAGCTGTTTTTT. Based on the CDR3 plus reference TRBV5-6 and TRBJ2-2, the full variable domain is DAGVTQSPTHLIKTRGQQVTLRCSPKSGHDTVSWYQQALGQGPQFIFQYYEEEERQRGNFPDRFSGHQFPNYSSELNVNALLLGDSALYLCASSFPVTGELFFGEGSRLTVL.

The rearrangement joins TRBV7-2 to TRBJ1-1; 9 nucleotides line up with TRBD1. CDR1 is SGHTA and CDR2 is FQGNSA in the germline V gene. V trimming: 4 bases; J trimming: 1 base; junction bases outside the gene matches: 1. The CDR3 is 14 residues long. The CDR3 reads CASSYRGRNTEAFF. The CDR3 bases are TGTGCCAGCAGCTACAGGGGGCGGAACACTGAAGCTTTCTTT. Full variable domain (remainder filled in from reference TRBV7-2 and TRBJ1-1): GAGVSQSPSNKVTEKGKDVELRCDPISGHTALYWYRQSLGQGLEFLIYFQGNSAPDKSGLPSDRFSAERTGGSVSTLTIQRTQQEDSAVYLCASSYRGRNTEAFFGQGTRLTVV.

The genes are TRBV7-2 and TRBJ2-7; D possibly uses TRBD1 or TRBD2 (5 bases each). CDR1 SGHTA and CDR2 FQGNSA come from the germline V gene. V dropped 4 bases and J dropped 1 base, with 14 bases sitting between them. The CDR3 length is 15 residues. The CDR3, as DNA: TGTGCCAGCAGCTCATCACCGGGACGATCCTACGAGCAGTACTTC. Translated: CASSSSPGRSYEQYF. Full variable domain (remainder filled in from reference TRBV7-2 and TRBJ2-7): GAGVSQSPSNKVTEKGKDVELRCDPISGHTALYWYRQSLGQGLEFLIYFQGNSAPDKSGLPSDRFSAERTGGSVSTLTIQRTQQEDSAVYLCASSSSPGRSYEQYFGPGTRLTVT.

The chain recombines TRBV5-1 with TRBJ2-1; a weak D match, TRBD2 (6 bases). V lost 1 base to trimming and J lost 1 base, with 12 bases between them. The germline gives CDR1 SGHRS, CDR2 YFSETQ. The CDR3 covers 16 residues. The CDR3 DNA sequence: TGCGCCAGCAGCTTGCTTTTTGCGGGATCCTACAATGAGCAGTTCTTC. This encodes CASSLLFAGSYNEQFF.

The table lists this clonotype with a few counts. The rearrangement joins TRBV25-1 to TRBJ2-2; D remains ambiguous. The CDR3 is 16 amino acids. V was cut by 1 base and J by 3 bases, with 12 bases left in between. Germline CDR1 is MGHDK and CDR2 is SYGVNS. This CDR3 is CASSELVGWDTGELFF. CDR3 nucleotides: TGTGCCAGCAGTGAATTGGTGGGGTGGGACACCGGGGAGCTGTTTTTT. Complete variable domain (other parts from reference TRBV25-1 and TRBJ2-2): EADIYQTPRYLVIGTGKKITLECSQTMGHDKMYWYQQDPGMELHLIHYSYGVNSTEKGDLSSESTVSRIRTEHFPLTLESARPSHTSQYLCASSELVGWDTGELFFGEGSRLTVL.

The chain is built from TRBV25-1 and TRBJ2-3; D unresolved. V lost 4 bases to trimming and J lost 1 base, with 12 bases between them. Germline values: CDR1 MGHDK, CDR2 SYGVNS. The length of the CDR3 is 15 residues. The CDR3 is CASSVLRVGTDTQYF. CDR3 bases: TGTGCCAGCAGTGTCTTGCGAGTGGGCACAGATACGCAGTATTTT.

This CDR3 reads CASSISGRSGNEQFF. The CDR3 region has the DNA TGTGCCAGCAGCATTAGCGGGAGATCGGGGAATGAGCAGTTCTTC. This sequence joins TRBV12-3 or TRBV12-4 and TRBJ2-1, with 9 nucleotides matching TRBD2. Trimming at V came to 6 bases and at J to 7 bases, leaving 10 bases not matched to a gene. CDR3 length: 15 residues.

This clonotype was seen more than once but under ten times. This rearrangement joins TRBV19 to TRBJ1-5; D call uncertain. The CDR3 runs to 17 residues. V dropped 0 bases and J dropped 0 bases, with 12 bases sitting between them. Germline assignment: CDR1 LNHDA and CDR2 SQIVND (reference sequence). The CDR3 here is CASSIDGVRDSNQPQHF. CDR3 in DNA: TGTGCCAGTAGTATAGATGGTGTCCGGGATAGCAATCAGCCCCAGCATTTT.

The chain joins TRBV7-6 to TRBJ2-1; 9 nucleotides agree with TRBD2. The ends lost 4 bases at V and 6 bases at J; junction bases unmatched: 7. Germline CDR1 and CDR2: SGHVS and FNYEAQ. This CDR3 contains 15 residues. CDR3 sequence reads: CASSSLAGSANEQFF. Here the CDR3 DNA reads TGTGCCAGCAGCTCCCTAGCGGGATCGGCCAATGAGCAGTTCTTC.

V usage is TRBV2 and J usage is TRBJ2-1; possible D gene TRBD2, 6 bases. The ends were cut back, 2 bases at V and 4 bases at J, with 15 bases in the middle. CDR3 size: 16 residues. The V gene's germline CDR1 is SNHLY and CDR2 FYNNEI. In nucleotides, the CDR3 is TGTGCCAGCAGTGAATTTGGGACTTCTATTTACAATGAGCAGTTCTTC. It yields the protein CASSEFGTSIYNEQFF. The full variable domain, with the rest looked up from reference TRBV2 and TRBJ2-1, is EPEVTQTPSHQVTQMGQEVILRCVPISNHLYFYWYRQILGQKVEFLVSFYNNEISEKSEIFDDQFSVERPDGSNFTLKIRSTKLEDSAMYFCASSEFGTSIYNEQFFGPGTRLTVL.

In this sample, this clonotype turned up a few times. The V gene is TRBV28, the J gene TRBJ2-3, with 10 nucleotides matching TRBD2. This CDR3 is built from 18 residues. V dropped 7 bases and J dropped 1; count of bases not matched to a gene: 14. Germline CDR1 is MDHEN and CDR2 is SYDVKM. CDR3 sequence reads: CASIHSGRFQWGTDTQYF. The CDR3 nucleotides are TGTGCCAGCATCCATAGCGGGAGGTTTCAATGGGGCACAGATACGCAGTATTTT.

The chain uses TRBV2 and TRBJ2-1; perhaps TRBD1 as D (6 bases). Germline V gives CDR1 SNHLY, CDR2 FYNNEI. This CDR3 comprises 15 residues. The CDR3 DNA is TGTACCATCTGTTTCGTGACAGGATCCTACAATGAGCAGTTCTTC. It yields the protein CTICFVTGSYNEQFF.

This rearrangement joins TRBV18 to TRBJ2-3; D is uncertain. CDR1 is KGHSH and CDR2 is LQKENI in the germline V gene. Deletions cut 6 bases from V and 4 bases from J, with 8 bases between. The CDR3 sequence is 12 residues long. The CDR3 loop is CASSKGSDTQYF. As DNA, the CDR3 is TGTGCCAGCTCCAAAGGGTCAGATACGCAGTATTTT.

The V call is TRBV6-2 or TRBV6-3, the J call TRBJ2-5, with 11 bases aligning to TRBD2. The germline CDR1 and CDR2 sequences are MNHEY and SVGEGT. Trimming cost V 7 bases and J 4 bases; bases outside gene matches: 8. The CDR3 extends over 15 amino acids. CDR3 amino acids: CASTVLAGARETQYF. The CDR3 DNA is TGTGCCAGCACCGTACTAGCGGGAGCTCGAGAGACCCAGTACTTC.

A few counts support this clonotype. The chain employs TRBV5-1 and TRBJ2-3; possible D gene TRBD1, 5 bases. V dropped 1 base and J dropped 5 bases, with 11 bases sitting between them. Germline lookup yields CDR1 SGHRS and CDR2 YFSETQ. The CDR3 contains 14 residues. The CDR3: CASSLMQGQDTQYF. In DNA form, the CDR3 reads TGCGCCAGCAGCTTGATGCAGGGTCAAGATACGCAGTATTTT.

The chain is built from TRBV7-9 and TRBJ2-3; either TRBD1 or TRBD2 may supply D (5 bases each). V was clipped by 4 bases and J by 0 bases, with 17 bases between them. CDR1 is SEHNR, CDR2 FQNEAQ, per germline (reference sequence). The CDR3 runs 17 residues. CDR3 sequence (DNA): TGTGCCAGCAGCTCCCGAGGGACGCGGGCCAGCACAGATACGCAGTATTTT. It yields the protein CASSSRGTRASTDTQYF.

This clonotype turned up a few times. The chain carries TRBV27 and TRBJ2-2, with TRBD1 as a possible D gene (5 bases). CDR3 length equals 17 residues. Germline V lookup: CDR1 MNHEY, CDR2 SMNVEV (reference sequence). V lost 6 bases, J lost 6 bases, and 23 bases lay in between. CDR3 DNA: TGTGCCAGCAGCTCCATAACGTCCAGGGTTCGTCCCGGGGAGCTGTTTTTT. Its translation: CASSSITSRVRPGELFF.

The rearrangement links TRBV5-1 to TRBJ1-1, with no clear D. CDR1 is SGHRS and CDR2 is YFSETQ in the germline V gene. The CDR3 runs to 13 residues. Trimming pared 7 bases from V and 5 bases from J, leaving 15 bases between. Here the CDR3 reads CASGAGVGTEAFF. CDR3 nucleotide sequence: TGCGCCAGCGGTGCCGGGGTGGGAACTGAAGCTTTCTTT.

This clonotype turned up a few times. This chain links TRBV5-1 with TRBJ2-3, with 7 bases aligning to TRBD2. After removal of 3 bases from V and 10 bases from J, the junction contained 14 bases not matched to a gene. This CDR3 is 15 amino acids long. Per the germline V gene, CDR1 is SGHRS and CDR2 is YFSETQ. CDR3 nucleotide sequence: TGCGCCAGCAGCTATTCGGGAGGCCCCGGGAAGGCGCAGTATTTT. Encoded protein: CASSYSGGPGKAQYF.

V gene TRBV7-2 combines with J gene TRBJ2-3; 10 nucleotides line up with TRBD2. Looked up from germline, CDR1 is SGHTA and CDR2 is FQGNSA. The CDR3 is 17 residues long. The V gene end was trimmed by 5 bases and the J gene end by 1 base; junction bases not matched to a gene: 9. The CDR3 bases are TGTGCCAGCAGCGCTACAGCGGGAGGGCCGCGCACAGATACGCAGTATTTT. It codes for CASSATAGGPRTDTQYF.

The rearrangement links TRBV20-1 to TRBJ2-5; D possibly uses TRBD1 or TRBD2 (5 bases each). The CDR3 covers 13 residues. Germline V lookup: CDR1 DFQATT, CDR2 SNEGSKA (reference sequence). V gave up 6 bases and J gave up 9 bases, with 20 bases separating them. CDR3 nucleotide sequence: TGCAGTGCCGATCGGGGCGACAGCGATGCCCAGTACTTC. Translated: CSADRGDSDAQYF.

J is TRBJ2-1 and V is TRBV2; possible D gene TRBD2, 5 bases. With 8 bases removed from V and 2 bases from J, the gap between germline ends came to 16 bases. The germline V gene has CDR1 SNHLY and CDR2 FYNNEI. The CDR3 sequence is 15 residues long. CDR3 loop: CASSSRGSTYNEQFF. The CDR3 bases are TGTGCCAGCTCCTCTAGAGGGAGTACCTACAATGAGCAGTTCTTC.

This clonotype was counted between two and nine times. This sequence joins TRBV9 and TRBJ2-1, with 14 nucleotides matching TRBD2. Germline CDR1 SGDLS, CDR2 YYNGEE. The CDR3 has 18 residues. V trimming: 3 bases; J trimming: 7 bases; junction bases outside the gene matches: 12. For the CDR3, the DNA is TGTGCCAGCAGCGGGGGACTAGCGGGAGCAGGTAGGAGGAATGAGCAGTTCTTC. It specifies CASSGGLAGAGRRNEQFF.

This rearrangement joins TRBV5-5 to TRBJ2-1; 9 bases fit TRBD2. This CDR3 has 14 amino acids. Germline lookup yields CDR1 SGHKS and CDR2 YYEKEE (reference sequence). V lost 4 bases, J lost 8 bases, and 7 bases stayed unmatched. CDR3: CASSNSGRIYEQFF. The CDR3 DNA reads TGTGCCAGCAGCAATAGCGGGAGAATTTATGAGCAGTTCTTC.

The table lists this clonotype with a few counts. This CDR3 reads CASNELAGVRGTGELFF. Written as DNA, the CDR3 is TGTGCCAGCAACGAACTAGCGGGAGTCCGCGGCACCGGGGAGCTGTTTTTT. The chain joins TRBV7-8 to TRBJ2-2; 11 bases are shared with TRBD2. J gave up 4 bases and V 7 bases, and 11 bases lay outside the gene matches. Germline V gene data show CDR1 as SGHVS and CDR2 as FQNEAQ. The CDR3 spans 17 residues.